These T cell receptor beta chains were read from a single sample in a study of patients and donors after allogeneic stem cell transplantation. TCRdb re-analysed the RT-PCR reads in MiXCR, keeping a single row per CDR3 protein. This repertoire shows 150,000 to 200,000 distinct CDR3 sequences, 30% found once; its top ten account for under 3.5%. Sequencing input: blood, either unsorted or a sorted T cell fraction (not recorded which). These receptors came from a human donor who was either an allogeneic HSCT recipient or a stem cell or donor lymphocyte infusion donor (not recorded which). It is not recorded whose cells these are; they may come from a transplant donor. Each CDR3 is given with its conserved first and last residue. D genes are given only for firm matches. Not all rows give a size; the values are once, few, many and, for expanded clones, a class.

V: TRBV10-3; D: -; J: TRBJ2-7; size: few; CDR3: CAIRQGYEQYF; DNA: TGTGCCATCAGGCAGGGCTACGAGCAGTACTTC
V: TRBV29-1; D: TRBD2; J: TRBJ2-1; size: few; CDR3: CSGALADNEQFF; DNA: TGCAGCGGCGCACTAGCGGACAATGAGCAGTTCTTC
V: TRBV7-8; D: -; J: TRBJ2-1; size: few; CDR3: CASSIVLPQSSYNEQFF; DNA: TGTGCCAGCAGCATAGTACTGCCCCAAAGCTCCTACAATGAGCAGTTCTTC
V: TRBV11-2; D: -; J: TRBJ1-6; size: -; CDR3: CASSLNPASAPLHF; DNA: TGTGCCAGCAGCTTAAACCCCGCTTCCGCACCCCTCCACTTT
V: TRBV5-6; D: -; J: TRBJ2-5; size: once; CDR3: CASSGVYQETQYF; DNA: TGTGCCAGCAGCGGGGTTTACCAAGAGACCCAGTACTTC
V: TRBV20-1; D: -; J: TRBJ1-1; size: few; CDR3: CSARDRGNTEAFF; DNA: TGCAGTGCTAGAGACAGGGGGAACACTGAAGCTTTCTTT
V: TRBV4-3; D: -; J: TRBJ2-5; size: -; CDR3: CASSPKGFDGETQYF; DNA: TGCGCCAGCAGCCCCAAAGGATTTGATGGAGAGACCCAGTACTTC
V: TRBV7-7; D: -; J: TRBJ1-3; size: few; CDR3: CASSLEPSGNTIYF; DNA: TGTGCTAGCAGCTTAGAGCCCAGCGGAAACACCATATATTTT
V: TRBV6-1; D: -; J: TRBJ2-5; size: few; CDR3: CAVRGVTQYF; DNA: TGTGCCGTACGGGGCGTGACCCAGTACTTC
V: TRBV18; D: -; J: TRBJ2-3; size: -; CDR3: CASSPLDPTDTQYF; DNA: TGTGCCAGCTCACCCTTGGATCCAACAGATACGCAGTATTTT
V: TRBV5-1; D: -; J: TRBJ1-3; size: few; CDR3: CASSLTGSSGNTIYF; DNA: TGCGCCAGCAGCCTCACAGGGAGCTCTGGAAACACCATATATTTT
V: TRBV3-1; D: -; J: TRBJ2-7; size: few; CDR3: CASSQDRHSYEQYF; DNA: TGTGCCAGCAGCCAAGACCGGCACTCCTACGAGCAGTACTTC
V: TRBV7-2; D: -; J: TRBJ1-5; size: -; CDR3: CASSLGSRGQPQHF; DNA: TGTGCCAGCAGCTTAGGATCGAGGGGCCAGCCCCAGCATTTT
V: TRBV27; D: -; J: TRBJ2-2; size: -; CDR3: CASKGERYGRELFF; DNA: TGTGCCAGCAAGGGGGAAAGGTACGGCAGGGAGCTGTTTTTT
V: TRBV3-1; D: TRBD2; J: TRBJ2-5; size: -; CDR3: CASSHSAGGSETQYF; DNA: TGTGCCAGCAGCCACTCGGCGGGAGGGTCTGAGACCCAGTACTTC
V: TRBV6-2/TRBV6-3; D: -; J: TRBJ1-5; size: few; CDR3: CASSYSDILGQPQHF; DNA: TGTGCCAGCAGTTACTCGGACATATTGGGACAGCCCCAGCATTTT
V: TRBV28; D: -; J: TRBJ2-7; size: -; CDR3: CASLGYYEQYF; DNA: TGTGCCAGCTTAGGGTACTACGAGCAGTACTTC
V: TRBV12-3/TRBV12-4; D: -; J: TRBJ1-2; size: few; CDR3: CASTSQRSYGYTF; DNA: TGTGCCAGCACCTCGCAAAGGTCCTATGGCTACACCTTC
V: TRBV7-2; D: TRBD1; J: TRBJ2-5; size: -; CDR3: CASTRQGPRETQYF; DNA: TGTGCCAGCACCCGACAGGGCCCAAGGGAGACCCAGTACTTC
V: TRBV6-5; D: TRBD2; J: TRBJ2-7; size: -; CDR3: CASSYSMGLTYEQYF; DNA: TGTGCCAGCAGTTACTCGATGGGACTAACCTACGAGCAGTACTTC
V: TRBV12-3/TRBV12-4; D: TRBD2; J: TRBJ2-5; size: few; CDR3: CASSLALSSGSQETQYF; DNA: TGTGCCAGCAGTTTAGCGCTGTCTAGCGGGAGCCAAGAGACCCAGTACTTC
V: TRBV7-2; D: TRBD1; J: TRBJ2-1; size: -; CDR3: CASSGRQGVGNEQFF; DNA: TGTGCCAGCAGCGGCCGACAGGGGGTTGGCAATGAGCAGTTCTTC
V: TRBV4-2; D: -; J: TRBJ1-5; size: few; CDR3: CASSQEAGYSNQPQHF; DNA: TGTGCCAGCAGCCAAGAGGCAGGCTATAGCAATCAGCCCCAGCATTTT
V: TRBV28; D: -; J: TRBJ1-2; size: -; CDR3: CASSMGGQGYDYGYTF; DNA: TGTGCCAGCAGCATGGGCGGGCAGGGCTACGACTATGGCTACACCTTC
V: TRBV20-1; D: TRBD1; J: TRBJ1-2; size: -; CDR3: CSALRQGRYGYTF; DNA: TGCAGTGCTCTGCGACAGGGGCGGTATGGCTACACCTTC
V: TRBV6-6; D: -; J: TRBJ2-3; size: -; CDR3: CASSRARTDTQYF; DNA: TGTGCCAGCAGTAGGGCGCGGACAGATACGCAGTATTTT
V: TRBV29-1; D: -; J: TRBJ2-1; size: once; CDR3: CSVLTITNEQFF; DNA: TGCAGCGTGCTGACTATAACCAATGAGCAGTTCTTC
V: TRBV7-2; D: -; J: TRBJ1-1; size: many; CDR3: CASSLVARENTEAFF; DNA: TGTGCCAGCAGCTTAGTGGCCAGGGAGAACACTGAAGCTTTCTTT
V: TRBV11-2; D: -; J: TRBJ1-5; size: -; CDR3: CASSLGRFGNQPQHF; DNA: TGTGCCAGCAGCTTAGGTCGGTTTGGCAATCAGCCCCAGCATTTT
V: TRBV6-2/TRBV6-3; D: TRBD1; J: TRBJ1-1; size: once; CDR3: CASSYSTGKFAEAFF; DNA: TGTGCCAGCAGTTACTCGACAGGGAAGTTCGCTGAAGCTTTCTTT
V: TRBV5-1; D: TRBD1; J: TRBJ1-2; size: -; CDR3: CASTAITGGLGGYTF; DNA: TGCGCCAGCACGGCTATAACAGGGGGCCTAGGAGGCTACACCTTC
V: TRBV10-3; D: -; J: TRBJ2-5; size: -; CDR3: CAIAGRQDDLQETQYF; DNA: TGTGCCATCGCCGGGAGACAGGACGACCTCCAAGAGACCCAGTACTTC
V: TRBV4-3; D: TRBD1; J: TRBJ1-5; size: -; CDR3: CASSVGRGQAGSNQPQHF; DNA: TGCGCCAGCAGTGTCGGAAGGGGGCAGGCGGGTAGCAATCAGCCCCAGCATTTT
V: TRBV27; D: TRBD2; J: TRBJ2-1; size: -; CDR3: CASSLPGLAGDKDEQFF; DNA: TGTGCCAGCAGTTTACCCGGGTTAGCGGGAGATAAAGATGAGCAGTTCTTC
V: TRBV27; D: TRBD2; J: TRBJ2-5; size: -; CDR3: CASSPQGREGQETQYF; DNA: TGTGCCAGCAGTCCCCAGGGCAGGGAGGGCCAAGAGACCCAGTACTTC
V: TRBV20-1; D: -; J: TRBJ1-1; size: -; CDR3: CSARVTNTEAFF; DNA: TGCAGTGCTAGGGTCACGAACACTGAAGCTTTCTTT
V: TRBV28; D: -; J: TRBJ1-2; size: -; CDR3: CASSPSGLPPYGYTF; DNA: TGTGCCAGCAGTCCTTCAGGCCTCCCCCCCTATGGCTACACCTTC
V: TRBV11-3; D: -; J: TRBJ1-1; size: -; CDR3: CASSPNPDTHNLNTEAFF; DNA: TGTGCCAGCAGCCCCAATCCGGACACCCACAATTTGAACACTGAAGCTTTCTTT
V: TRBV18; D: TRBD1; J: TRBJ1-6; size: once; CDR3: CASSPPGQGTSPLHF; DNA: TGTGCCAGCTCACCACCGGGACAGGGGACTTCACCCCTCCACTTT
V: TRBV18; D: -; J: TRBJ2-7; size: -; CDR3: CASSPQYSYEQYF; DNA: TGTGCCAGCTCACCGCAGTACTCCTACGAGCAGTACTTC
V: TRBV20-1; D: TRBD2; J: TRBJ2-4; size: -; CDR3: CSARVGREGYEYF; DNA: TGCAGTGCTAGAGTGGGGCGGGAGGGATATGAGTACTTC
V: TRBV27; D: -; J: TRBJ1-1; size: -; CDR3: CASILGPEAFF; DNA: TGTGCCAGCATTCTGGGGCCTGAAGCTTTCTTT
V: TRBV9; D: -; J: TRBJ1-3; size: -; CDR3: CASSVVGTGTNTIYF; DNA: TGTGCCAGCAGCGTAGTCGGGACGGGAACAAACACCATATATTTT
V: TRBV12-3/TRBV12-4; D: -; J: TRBJ1-3; size: few; CDR3: CASRDQISGNTIYF; DNA: TGTGCCAGCAGGGACCAGATCTCTGGAAACACCATATATTTT
V: TRBV20-1; D: -; J: TRBJ1-3; size: -; CDR3: CSAKDSGNTIYF; DNA: TGCAGTGCTAAGGACAGCGGAAACACCATATATTTT
V: TRBV5-1; D: -; J: TRBJ2-1; size: few; CDR3: CASSLGGGVEQFF; DNA: TGCGCCAGCAGCTTGGGCGGCGGCGTCGAGCAGTTCTTC
V: TRBV3-1; D: TRBD1; J: TRBJ1-4; size: few; CDR3: CASSQPGQASNEKLFF; DNA: TGTGCCAGCAGCCAACCCGGACAGGCCAGTAATGAAAAACTGTTTTTT